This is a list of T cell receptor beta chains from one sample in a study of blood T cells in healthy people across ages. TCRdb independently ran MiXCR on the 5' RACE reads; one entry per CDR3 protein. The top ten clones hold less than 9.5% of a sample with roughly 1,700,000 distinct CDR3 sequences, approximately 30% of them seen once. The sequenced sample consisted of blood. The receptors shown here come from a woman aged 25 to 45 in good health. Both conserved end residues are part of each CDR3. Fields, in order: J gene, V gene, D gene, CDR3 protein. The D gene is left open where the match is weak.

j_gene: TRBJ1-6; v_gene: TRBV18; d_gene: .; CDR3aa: CASSPSGAPLHF
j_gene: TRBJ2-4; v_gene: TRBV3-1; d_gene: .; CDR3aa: CASSQELNIQYF
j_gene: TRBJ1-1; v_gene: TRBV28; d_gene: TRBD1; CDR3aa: CASSSLGTEEAFF
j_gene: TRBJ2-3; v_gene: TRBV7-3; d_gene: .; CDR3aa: CASKPTSTDTQYF
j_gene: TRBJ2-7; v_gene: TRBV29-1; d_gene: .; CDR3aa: CSVDRGVEGQYF
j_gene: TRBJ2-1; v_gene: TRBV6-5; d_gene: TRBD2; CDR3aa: CASSRPGGAEQFF
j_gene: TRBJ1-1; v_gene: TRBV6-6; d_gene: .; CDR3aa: CASTPGGVKNTEAFF
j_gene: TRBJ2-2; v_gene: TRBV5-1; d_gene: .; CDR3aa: CASSLAPVSSTGELFF
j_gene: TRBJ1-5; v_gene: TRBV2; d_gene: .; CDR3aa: CASSEDLMRQPQHF
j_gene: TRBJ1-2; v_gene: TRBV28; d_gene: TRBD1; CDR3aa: CASSFRTGGSNYGYTF
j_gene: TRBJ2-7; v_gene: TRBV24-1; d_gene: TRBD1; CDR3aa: CATSVWRTGAGEQYF
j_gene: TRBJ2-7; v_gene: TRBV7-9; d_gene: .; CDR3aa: CASSQESGRAYEQYF
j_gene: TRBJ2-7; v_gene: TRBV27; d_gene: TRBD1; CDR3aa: CTSRLGDRWGNEQYF
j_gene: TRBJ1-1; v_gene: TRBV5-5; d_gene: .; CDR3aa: CASSFGATTEAFF
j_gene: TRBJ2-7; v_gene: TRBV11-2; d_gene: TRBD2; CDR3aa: CASSWAGGWDEQYF
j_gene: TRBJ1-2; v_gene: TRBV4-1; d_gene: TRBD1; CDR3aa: CASSQDRQGLGGYTF
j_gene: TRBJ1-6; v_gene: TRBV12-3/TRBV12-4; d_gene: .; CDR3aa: CASSRWGVDNSPLHF
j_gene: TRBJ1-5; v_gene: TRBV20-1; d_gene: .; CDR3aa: CSARGLQGNQPQHF
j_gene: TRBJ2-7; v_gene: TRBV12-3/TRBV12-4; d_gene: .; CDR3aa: CASRPGPFYEQYF
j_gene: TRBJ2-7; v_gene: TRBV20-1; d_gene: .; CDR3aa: CSATRRALRYEQYF
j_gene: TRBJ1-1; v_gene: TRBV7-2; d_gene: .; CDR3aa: CASSLGGGVTEAFF